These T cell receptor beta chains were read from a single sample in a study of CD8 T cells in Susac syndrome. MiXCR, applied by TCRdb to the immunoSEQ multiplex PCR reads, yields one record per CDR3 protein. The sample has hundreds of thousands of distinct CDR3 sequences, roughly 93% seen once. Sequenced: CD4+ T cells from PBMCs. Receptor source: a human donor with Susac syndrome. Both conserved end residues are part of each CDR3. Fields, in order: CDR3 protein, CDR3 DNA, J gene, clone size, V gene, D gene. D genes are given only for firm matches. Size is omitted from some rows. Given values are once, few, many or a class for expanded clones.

CDR3aa: CASSPSGQRDFMDTGELFF; CDR3nt: TGTGCTAGCAGCCCAAGCGGACAGAGGGACTTTATGGACACCGGGGAGCTGTTTTTT; j_gene: TRBJ2-2; abundance: .; v_gene: TRBV7-7; d_gene: .
CDR3aa: CASSSPLAGEETQYF; CDR3nt: TGTGCCAGCAGCTCCCCCTTGGCCGGAGAAGAGACCCAGTACTTC; j_gene: TRBJ2-5; abundance: .; v_gene: TRBV9; d_gene: .
CDR3aa: CASSQRGGTDTQYF; CDR3nt: TGTGCCAGCAGCCAGCGGGGGGGCACAGATACGCAGTATTTT; j_gene: TRBJ2-3; abundance: .; v_gene: TRBV3-1; d_gene: TRBD2
CDR3aa: CASSINGPPNSYEQYF; CDR3nt: TGCGCCAGCAGTATCAACGGGCCTCCTAACTCCTACGAGCAGTACTTC; j_gene: TRBJ2-7; abundance: .; v_gene: TRBV4-3; d_gene: .
CDR3aa: CASSLVGGWADEQYF; CDR3nt: TGTGCCAGCAGCTTAGTCGGAGGTTGGGCCGACGAGCAGTACTTC; j_gene: TRBJ2-7; abundance: .; v_gene: TRBV7-8; d_gene: .
CDR3aa: CASSRAPLGGSNEQFF; CDR3nt: TGTGCCAGCAGCAGGGCTCCCTTGGGGGGGTCCAATGAGCAGTTCTTC; j_gene: TRBJ2-1; abundance: once; v_gene: TRBV7-3; d_gene: TRBD2
CDR3aa: CASSQLDYTGELFF; CDR3nt: TGTGCCAGCTCCCAACTTGATTACACCGGGGAGCTGTTTTTT; j_gene: TRBJ2-2; abundance: .; v_gene: TRBV18; d_gene: .
CDR3aa: CAWDKTGDQPQHF; CDR3nt: TGTGCCTGGGATAAAACAGGGGATCAGCCCCAGCATTTT; j_gene: TRBJ1-5; abundance: .; v_gene: TRBV30; d_gene: TRBD1
CDR3aa: CASTLGRGSYGYTF; CDR3nt: TGTGCCAGCACCCTGGGGCGCGGGAGCTATGGCTACACCTTC; j_gene: TRBJ1-2; abundance: .; v_gene: TRBV5-6; d_gene: .
CDR3aa: CASSFGQGHGYTF; CDR3nt: TGTGCCAGCAGTTTCGGGCAGGGGCATGGCTACACCTTC; j_gene: TRBJ1-2; abundance: .; v_gene: TRBV12-3/TRBV12-4; d_gene: .
CDR3aa: CASRQRGGRDNEQFF; CDR3nt: TGTGCCAGCAGACAGCGGGGGGGCCGGGACAATGAGCAGTTCTTC; j_gene: TRBJ2-1; abundance: .; v_gene: TRBV6-6; d_gene: TRBD2
CDR3aa: CASSQGALRETQYF; CDR3nt: TGCGCCAGCAGCCAAGGGGCCCTAAGGGAGACCCAGTACTTC; j_gene: TRBJ2-5; abundance: .; v_gene: TRBV4-3; d_gene: .
CDR3aa: CASSFRGGHTEAFF; CDR3nt: TGTGCCAGCAGTTTCCGAGGGGGGCACACTGAAGCTTTCTTT; j_gene: TRBJ1-1; abundance: .; v_gene: TRBV12-3/TRBV12-4; d_gene: .
CDR3aa: CASSSQGTDTQYF; CDR3nt: TGTGCCAGCAGCTCGCAGGGCACAGATACGCAGTATTTT; j_gene: TRBJ2-3; abundance: .; v_gene: TRBV5-4; d_gene: .
CDR3aa: CASSLEFSQETQYF; CDR3nt: TGTGCCAGCAGCTTGGAATTCAGCCAAGAGACCCAGTACTTC; j_gene: TRBJ2-5; abundance: .; v_gene: TRBV5-4; d_gene: .
CDR3aa: CSARDEGGNSYEQYF; CDR3nt: TGCAGTGCTAGAGATGAGGGCGGCAACTCCTACGAGCAGTACTTC; j_gene: TRBJ2-7; abundance: once; v_gene: TRBV20-1; d_gene: .
CDR3aa: CASSQGALTNEKLFF; CDR3nt: TGTGCCAGCAGCCAGGGGGCGCTAACTAATGAAAAACTGTTTTTT; j_gene: TRBJ1-4; abundance: .; v_gene: TRBV7-8; d_gene: TRBD1
CDR3aa: CAWSRTLNTEAFF; CDR3nt: TGTGCCTGGAGTCGAACCTTGAACACTGAAGCTTTCTTT; j_gene: TRBJ1-1; abundance: .; v_gene: TRBV30; d_gene: .
CDR3aa: CASSPRRLAGANEQFF; CDR3nt: TGTGCCAGCAGTCCCCGGAGGCTAGCGGGGGCCAATGAGCAGTTCTTC; j_gene: TRBJ2-1; abundance: .; v_gene: TRBV12-3/TRBV12-4; d_gene: TRBD2
CDR3aa: CSARPSGGSYEQYF; CDR3nt: TGCAGTGCCAGACCTAGCGGGGGCTCCTACGAGCAGTACTTC; j_gene: TRBJ2-7; abundance: once; v_gene: TRBV20-1; d_gene: TRBD2